These 21 T cell receptor beta chains were all obtained from the same sample, sequenced in a study of T cells after yellow fever vaccination. In TCRdb, the 5' RACE reads were re-called with MiXCR into one record per CDR3 protein. The data contain about 370,000 distinct CDR3 sequences, about 9.9% of them singletons. The input for sequencing was PBMCs, taken on the day of the first yellow fever vaccination. All receptors come from a man between 18 and 29 years old who received the YFV17D yellow fever vaccine.

This clonotype has a count of ten or more. The chain carries TRBV7-2 and TRBJ2-2; tentative D call: TRBD1 (6 bases). The length of the CDR3 is 16 residues. The germline V and J ends were trimmed by 0 bases and 5 bases, with 13 bases remaining between them. Germline loops: CDR1 SGHTA, CDR2 FQGNSA. The CDR3 reads CASSLAPLGQTGELFF. CDR3 DNA: TGTGCCAGCAGCTTAGCACCGCTCGGACAGACCGGGGAGCTGTTTTTT.

The table lists this clonotype with a few counts. This chain connects TRBV20-1 to TRBJ1-1, with 9 bases aligning to TRBD1. Germline loops: CDR1 DFQATT, CDR2 SNEGSKA (reference sequence). This CDR3 has 13 amino acids. CDR3 in DNA: TGCAGCGAAACAGGGGGCAGGATCACTGAAGCTTTCTTT. Translating gives CSETGGRITEAFF.

This clonotype was counted many times. The V gene is TRBV5-1, the J gene TRBJ2-2, with D perhaps TRBD1 (7 bases). The V end lost 4 bases, the J end lost 0 bases, and 13 bases lay between the germline ends. Germline CDR1 SGHRS, CDR2 YFSETQ. This CDR3 region has 16 residues. The CDR3 region is CASSAAGQPNTGELFF. CDR3 coding DNA: TGCGCCAGCAGCGCGGCGGGACAGCCGAACACCGGGGAGCTGTTTTTT.

V gene TRBV29-1 combines with J gene TRBJ2-4; 8 positions match TRBD2. V lost 7 bases and J lost 7; bases outside the gene matches: 12. The CDR3 covers 14 residues. Germline V CDR1 and CDR2: SQVTM, ANQGSEA. CDR3 in amino acids: CSGETSGDTNIQYF. DNA for the CDR3: TGCAGCGGGGAAACTAGCGGCGATACCAACATTCAGTACTTC.

A few counts support this clonotype. The gene calls are TRBV2 and TRBJ2-3, with TRBD2 as a possible D gene (5 bases). The V gene lost 5 bases and the J gene lost 2 bases, with 8 bases spanning the gap. There are 13 residues in the CDR3. Germline CDR1 SNHLY, CDR2 FYNNEI. For the CDR3, the DNA is TGTGCCAGCAGTCAGCGGCACACAGATACGCAGTATTTT. This gives the protein CASSQRHTDTQYF.

This sequence joins TRBV7-6 and TRBJ2-3, with D unresolved. Trimming left V 6 bases short and J 2 bases short, with 12 bases between. Germline V gives CDR1 SGHVS, CDR2 FNYEAQ. The CDR3 runs 14 residues. This CDR3 is CASRLGPTTDTQYF. CDR3 bases: TGTGCCAGCAGACTTGGACCTACCACAGATACGCAGTATTTT.

This clonotype was recorded a few times. V is TRBV12-3 or TRBV12-4 and J is TRBJ2-3; TRBD1 matches at 7 bases. The trim removed 5 bases at V and 2 bases at J, leaving 4 bases unmatched. There are 14 residues in the CDR3. CDR3 coding DNA: TGTGCCAGCAGTAAAGGACAGGTCACAGATACGCAGTATTTT. It specifies CASSKGQVTDTQYF.

The table lists this clonotype with a few counts. CDR3 bases: TGTGCCAGCAGCCCGAAGTTCAGGGTTGGGAATGAGCAGTTCTTC. Translating gives CASSPKFRVGNEQFF. The V gene is TRBV7-9, the J gene TRBJ2-1, with D possibly being TRBD1 (5 bases). The V gene's germline CDR1 is SEHNR and CDR2 FQNEAQ (reference sequence). The V end was cut by 5 bases, the J end by 7 bases, with 18 bases between. This CDR3 spans 15 amino acids.

This clonotype was seen many times. The V call is TRBV2, the J call TRBJ2-7; D remains ambiguous. Germline V gives CDR1 SNHLY, CDR2 FYNNEI. The length of the CDR3 is 14 residues. V was clipped by 2 bases and J by 0 bases, with 8 bases between them. Written as DNA, the CDR3 is TGTGCCAGCAGTGAAAGTAGGGACTCCTACGAGCAGTACGTC. This translates into CASSESRDSYEQYV.

The chain joins TRBV19 to TRBJ1-5; tentatively, D is TRBD1 (5 bases). The length of the CDR3 is 13 residues. V dropped 7 bases and J dropped 4 bases, with 11 bases sitting between them. Germline CDR1 and CDR2: LNHDA and SQIVND (reference sequence). CDR3 in amino acids: CASTRDHNQPQHF. The CDR3 coding sequence is TGTGCCAGTACTCGGGACCATAATCAGCCCCAGCATTTT. Drawing the rest from reference TRBV19 and TRBJ1-5, the complete variable domain is DGGITQSPKYLFRKEGQNVTLSCEQNLNHDAMYWYRQDPGQGLRLIYYSQIVNDFQKGDIAEGYSVSREKKESFPLTVTSAQKNPTAFYLCASTRDHNQPQHFGDGTRLSIL.

The V call is TRBV5-1, the J call TRBJ2-7; perhaps TRBD1 as D (5 bases). The V end was cut by 1 base, the J end by 0 bases, with 8 bases between. This CDR3 is built from 14 residues. Germline V gives CDR1 SGHRS, CDR2 YFSETQ. This CDR3 is CASSLLQDSYEQYF. The CDR3 nucleotides read TGCGCCAGCAGCTTGCTACAGGACTCCTACGAGCAGTACTTC.

This clonotype was observed a handful of times. This chain connects TRBV10-3 to TRBJ2-5; perhaps TRBD1 as D (6 bases). This CDR3 has 15 amino acids. CDR1 is ENHRY and CDR2 is SYGVKD in the germline V gene. V was cut by 3 bases and J by 6 bases, with 17 bases left in between. DNA of the CDR3: TGTGCCATCAGTGAAGGGGGTACAGGTGGCCAGACCCAGTACTTC. This translates into CAISEGGTGGQTQYF.

This clonotype occurred a few times. V is TRBV6-2 or TRBV6-3 and J is TRBJ2-3, with TRBD2 identical over 10 bases. The length of the CDR3 is 14 residues. J gave up 5 bases and V 6 bases, and 5 bases lay outside the gene matches. Germline V gives CDR1 MNHEY, CDR2 SVGEGT. Here the CDR3 reads CASRDSGGRDTQYF. In DNA form, the CDR3 reads TGTGCCAGCAGAGATAGCGGGGGGCGAGATACGCAGTATTTT.

The chain combines TRBV7-9 with TRBJ2-6, with no clear D. Per germline, CDR1 SEHNR and CDR2 FQNEAQ (reference sequence). Trimming took 3 bases from V and 0 from J, leaving 9 bases between them. The CDR3 runs to 16 residues. CDR3 residues: CASSFGRGSGANVLTF. DNA of the CDR3: TGTGCCAGCAGCTTCGGCCGTGGCTCTGGGGCCAACGTCCTGACTTTC.

The sample holds many counts of this clonotype. The CDR3 reads CASSVDMDQPQHF. The CDR3, as DNA: TGCGCCAGCAGCGTGGACATGGATCAGCCCCAGCATTTT. The chain is built from TRBV5-1 and TRBJ1-5, with D perhaps matching TRBD1 (5 bases). The V and J ends lost 4 bases and 5 bases respectively, with 10 bases between them. The CDR3 covers 13 residues. Germline lookup yields CDR1 SGHRS and CDR2 YFSETQ.

This clonotype was seen repeatedly, ten times or more. The gene calls are TRBV20-1 and TRBJ1-5; maybe TRBD1 (5 bases). V was cut by 0 bases and J by 4 bases, with 10 bases left in between. Germline V gene data show CDR1 as DFQATT and CDR2 as SNEGSKA (reference sequence). This CDR3 contains 14 residues. CDR3 residues: CSARDGAENQPQHF. The CDR3 coding sequence is TGCAGTGCTAGAGACGGGGCAGAGAATCAGCCCCAGCATTTT.

In this sample, this clonotype turned up a few times. J is TRBJ2-2 and V is TRBV7-8; 8 nucleotides match TRBD2. Germline V gene sequence: CDR1 SGHVS, CDR2 FQNEAQ. V was pared by 5 bases and J by 4 bases, with 6 bases of the junction left unmatched. This CDR3 has 15 amino acids. Written as DNA, the CDR3 is TGTGCCAGCAGCGGGACGGGGGGGCTCACCGGGGAGCTGTTTTTT. This codes for CASSGTGGLTGELFF. The full variable domain, rest sourced from reference TRBV7-8 and TRBJ2-2, is GAGVSQSPRYKVAKRGQDVALRCDPISGHVSLFWYQQALGQGPEFLTYFQNEAQLDKSGLPSDRFFAERPEGSVSTLKIQRTQQEDSAVYLCASSGTGGLTGELFFGEGSRLTVL.

This clonotype was observed a handful of times. The rearrangement joins TRBV7-3 to TRBJ2-2; D is uncertain. This CDR3 contains 16 residues. V lost 6 bases and J lost 0, with 14 bases in between. The V gene's germline CDR1 is SGHTA and CDR2 FQGTGA. CDR3 sequence: CASSYLESTNTGELFF. DNA of the CDR3: TGTGCCAGCAGTTACTTGGAGTCCACGAACACCGGGGAGCTGTTTTTT.

The V and J genes are TRBV7-8 and TRBJ1-5, with D unclear. The CDR3 is made up of 14 amino acids. CDR1 and CDR2 (germline): SGHVS, FQNEAQ. Trimming removed 5 bases at V and 4 bases at J, with 12 bases between. In DNA form, the CDR3 reads TGTGCCAGCAGCCCCAATGCGGGGAATCAGCCCCAGCATTTT. Protein product: CASSPNAGNQPQHF.

This chain uses TRBV12-3 or TRBV12-4 with TRBJ2-2; D is perhaps TRBD2 (5 bases). V dropped 3 bases and J dropped 4 bases, with 9 bases sitting between them. There are 14 residues in the CDR3. The CDR3 DNA sequence: TGTGCCAGCAGTTTGTCGGGGATCACCGGGGAGCTGTTTTTT. Amino acids: CASSLSGITGELFF.

This clonotype has a handful of counts. In DNA form, the CDR3 reads TGTGCCAGCAGTTACTGGGGACGCTACTACACCTTC. Protein product: CASSYWGRYYTF. This sequence joins TRBV6-5 and TRBJ1-2; D might be TRBD1 (5 bases). The CDR3 runs to 12 residues. Germline V gives CDR1 MNHEY, CDR2 SVGAGI. Trimming cost V 1 base and J 10 bases, with 10 bases left between them.